The 21 T cell receptor beta chains listed next were all sequenced from one sample in a study of Graves' ophthalmopathy and Graves' hyperthyroidism. Investigators amplified TCR beta CDR3 regions from RNA transcripts. First-round RT-PCR employed HTBI primers, with a second-round multiplex PCR after it. One entry per CDR3 protein results from TCRdb running MiXCR on the multiplex PCR reads. The data hold about 480,000 distinct CDR3 sequences, with 13% to 15% observed a single time. Sample: blood. The receptors derive from a woman aged 25 to 45 with Graves' ophthalmopathy.

This clonotype was counted many times. The chain joins TRBV7-8 to TRBJ2-2, with D perhaps TRBD1 (6 bases). With 4 bases removed from V and 5 bases from J, the gap between germline ends came to 14 bases. CDR3 length: 15 residues. CDR1 and CDR2 from the germline V gene are SGHVS and FQNEAQ. CDR3 coding DNA: TGTGCCAGCAGCTCAATGGGACAACCGACCGGGGAGCTGTTTTTT. Encoded protein: CASSSMGQPTGELFF.

This clonotype has only a few counts. The V gene is TRBV20-1, the J gene TRBJ2-6, with TRBD2 matching over 9 bases. Losses at the gene ends were 3 bases for V and 0 bases for J; bases not matched to a gene: 6. Germline CDR1 DFQATT, CDR2 SNEGSKA (reference sequence). There are 17 residues in the CDR3. CDR3 nucleotides: TGCAGTGCTAGTGAGCGGGGGGCCCGCTCTGGGGCCAACGTCCTGACTTTC. It encodes CSASERGARSGANVLTF.

This clonotype was counted at least ten times. This chain connects TRBV7-6 to TRBJ2-7, with TRBD1 as a possible D gene (5 bases). The germline CDR1 and CDR2 sequences are SGHVS and FNYEAQ. V lost 2 bases and J lost 3, with 11 bases in between. CDR3 size: 14 residues. The chain's CDR3 is CASSLRTSDYEQYF. CDR3 nucleotide sequence: TGTGCCAGCAGCTTAAGGACATCCGACTACGAGCAGTACTTC.

This clonotype has at least ten counts. The V and J genes are TRBV2 and TRBJ1-1; no definite D call. Looked up from germline, CDR1 is SNHLY and CDR2 is FYNNEI. The CDR3 has 14 residues. Deletions cut 7 bases from V and 4 bases from J, with 16 bases between. The CDR3 DNA follows: TGTGCCAGCACCCCTCCGCGGGGAACCACTGAAGCTTTCTTT. Translating gives CASTPPRGTTEAFF.

This clonotype showed up many times. The genes are TRBV5-1 and TRBJ2-7; D may correspond to TRBD1 or TRBD2 (5 bases each). Trimming cost V 2 bases and J 5 bases, with 11 bases left between them. This CDR3 has 13 amino acids. The germline V gene encodes CDR1 SGHRS and CDR2 YFSETQ. As DNA, the CDR3 is TGCGCCAGCAGCTTTCCAGGGAGCGACGAGCAGTACTTC. Its protein product is CASSFPGSDEQYF. Based on the CDR3 plus reference TRBV5-1 and TRBJ2-7, the full variable domain is KAGVTQTPRYLIKTRGQQVTLSCSPISGHRSVSWYQQTPGQGLQFLFEYFSETQRNKGNFPGRFSGRQFSNSRSEMNVSTLELGDSALYLCASSFPGSDEQYFGPGTRLTVT.

This clonotype was found many times. Sequence at one end of the junction differs from germline and may be a read error. CDR3 sequence: CSARGLAVNIQYF. As DNA, the CDR3 is TGCAGTGCCAGAGGACTAGCGGTAAACATTCAGTACTTC. The chain is built from TRBV20-1 and TRBJ2-4, with 10 nucleotides matching TRBD2. The CDR3 has 13 amino acids. Germline V gives CDR1 DFQATT, CDR2 SNEGSKA (reference sequence).

The sample holds many counts of this clonotype. The genes are TRBV19 and TRBJ1-5; 7 nucleotides line up with TRBD1. CDR3 size: 16 residues. J gave up 4 bases and V 5 bases, and 11 bases lay outside the gene matches. Germline-derived CDR1 and CDR2 are LNHDA and SQIVND (reference sequence). Here the CDR3 reads CASSSQGTVPNQPQHF. The CDR3 bases are TGTGCCAGTAGTTCCCAAGGGACAGTACCAAATCAGCCCCAGCATTTT.

There are many counts of this clonotype. The chain has TRBV11-2 and TRBJ1-1; the D gene is possibly TRBD1 (5 bases). From germline, CDR1 is SGHAT and CDR2 FQNNGV. V lost 5 bases and J 5 bases, leaving 12 bases between the germline ends. The CDR3 has 13 residues. Written as DNA, the CDR3 is TGTGCCAGCAGCCGTCGTTGGGGGACTGAAGCTTTCTTT. It translates to CASSRRWGTEAFF.

This clonotype was detected many times. The genes are TRBV6-5 and TRBJ1-1, with D perhaps matching TRBD1 (6 bases). This CDR3 has 14 residues. The V and J ends lost 8 bases and 4 bases respectively, with 17 bases between them. Germline lookup yields CDR1 MNHEY and CDR2 SVGAGI. CDR3 in amino acids: CASGLRGPGTEAFF. DNA of the CDR3: TGTGCCAGCGGTTTGCGGGGGCCTGGCACTGAAGCTTTCTTT.

In its sample, this clonotype was seen many times. This chain uses TRBV11-3 with TRBJ1-2; D gene unclear. Germline CDR1 is SGHNT and CDR2 is YENEEA. CDR3 length: 12 amino acids. V was clipped by 5 bases and J by 2 bases, with 6 bases between them. The CDR3 bases are TGTGCCAGCAGCCACCGAAACTATGGCTACACCTTC. Translation: CASSHRNYGYTF.

This clonotype was detected only once. This clone may be a read error of a much larger clone one base away. The CDR3 region has the DNA TGCGCCAGCAGCTCACTTCAGGGGAGCAGAACTGAAGCTTGCTTT. Amino acids: CASSSLQGSRTEACF. This rearrangement joins TRBV5-1 to TRBJ1-1; D possibly corresponds to TRBD1 (6 bases). Germline CDR1 is SGHRS and CDR2 is YFSETQ. The CDR3 extends over 15 amino acids.

This clonotype showed up many times. The chain employs TRBV28 and TRBJ2-7, with 12 bases fitting TRBD1. This CDR3 spans 15 amino acids. Germline assignment: CDR1 MDHEN and CDR2 SYDVKM. V trimming: 3 bases; J trimming: 5 bases; junction bases outside the gene matches: 5. CDR3 residues: CASSFFGTGGDEQYF. The CDR3, as DNA: TGTGCCAGCAGTTTCTTCGGGACAGGGGGCGACGAGCAGTACTTC.

With regard to this clonotype: This may come from a read error, since a much larger clone is one base off. The genes are TRBV6-1 and TRBJ1-5, with D hard to call. Germline V lookup: CDR1 MNHNS, CDR2 SASEGT. The CDR3 runs 14 residues. The CDR3 loop is CASSRADLNHPQHF. The CDR3, as DNA: TGTGCCAGCAGTCGGGCCGACCTTAATCATCCCCAGCATTTT.

This clonotype was seen at least ten times. The chain links TRBV10-3 to TRBJ1-1; no reliable D call. Trimming shortened V by 10 bases and J by 4 bases, and 13 bases separated the two germline ends. The CDR3 runs to 12 residues. The germline CDR1 and CDR2 sequences are ENHRY and SYGVKD. The DNA for the CDR3 is TGTGCCACCCAGCCGGGGTCCACTGAAGCTTTCTTT. This sequence encodes CATQPGSTEAFF.

This clonotype was counted a few times. This chain links TRBV7-2 with TRBJ2-2, with 8 nucleotides matching TRBD2. Germline CDR1 and CDR2: SGHTA and FQGNSA. This CDR3 spans 15 amino acids. J lost 6 bases, V lost 2 bases, and 5 bases had no gene match. Written as DNA, the CDR3 is TGTGCCAGCAGCTTAACCGGGGGGGCCCCCGGGGAGCTGTTTTTT. Translated, it gives CASSLTGGAPGELFF.

This clonotype was recorded only once. J is TRBJ2-7 and V is TRBV6-5, with 10 nucleotides matching TRBD1. The CDR3 is 16 residues long. Germline CDR1 is MNHEY and CDR2 is SVGAGI. Trimming took 4 bases from V and 2 from J; bases not matched to a gene: 8. The CDR3: CASSLSIGTGAYEQYF. DNA of the CDR3: TGTGCCAGCAGTTTGAGTATAGGGACAGGGGCCTACGAGCAGTACTTC.

Concerning this clonotype itself: This may arise from a read error, as a much more abundant clone is one base away. The chain couples TRBV3-1 to TRBJ2-4, with TRBD2 matching over 10 bases. CDR3 length: 16 residues. The germline CDR1 and CDR2 sequences are LGHDT and YNNKEL (reference sequence). The CDR3 sequence: CASSPSGSGAKNIRYF. CDR3 nucleotide sequence: TGTGCCAGCAGCCCTAGCGGGAGTGGAGCCAAAAACATTCGGTACTTC.

This clonotype was recorded many times. The gene calls are TRBV28 and TRBJ1-2; TRBD1 matches 8 bases. V dropped 5 bases and J dropped 1; count of bases not matched to a gene: 12. Per germline, CDR1 MDHEN and CDR2 SYDVKM. CDR3 size: 17 residues. For the CDR3, the DNA is TGTGCCAGCAGTACGACAGGGGATTTCCAACTTAACTATGGCTACACCTTC. It translates to CASSTTGDFQLNYGYTF.

This rearrangement joins TRBV27 to TRBJ2-7, with D possibly called TRBD1 or TRBD2 (5 bases each). Germline lookup yields CDR1 MNHEY and CDR2 SMNVEV (reference sequence). CDR3 length: 16 amino acids. The V end lost 0 bases, the J end lost 4 bases, and 16 bases lay between the germline ends. The CDR3 here is CASSLSARGLSYEQYF. CDR3 bases: TGTGCCAGCAGTTTATCGGCTCGGGGCCTCTCTTACGAGCAGTACTTC.

In this sample, this clonotype turned up many times. The V and J genes are TRBV5-1 and TRBJ2-7, with unresolved D. Trimming left V 0 bases short and J 0 bases short, with 10 bases between. The germline CDR1 and CDR2 sequences are SGHRS and YFSETQ. This CDR3 region has 15 residues. As DNA, the CDR3 is TGCGCCAGCAGCTTGGCCAGTGGAAGCTCCTACGAGCAGTACTTC. This sequence encodes CASSLASGSSYEQYF.

This clonotype has a count of ten or more. The gene calls are TRBV6-4 and TRBJ2-7; TRBD1 aligns across 10 bases. Per the germline V gene, CDR1 is MRHNA and CDR2 is SNTAGT. J was trimmed by 1 base and V by 6 bases; bases with no gene match: 12. The CDR3 consists of 17 residues. The CDR3 nucleotides read TGTGCCAGCAGAACAGACAGGGGGCTCTTGAAGTCCTACGAGCAGTACTTC. It codes for CASRTDRGLLKSYEQYF.